This paragraph reports one TCR beta chain. The data originate from a study of blood T cell repertoires in COVID-19. In the study overall: The origin of the acute and convalescent COVID-19 samples was the United States, Italy and Spain. PBMCs, B-cell-depleted T cells, or T cells were the source of the cDNA or gDNA that made up the material.

In the study's own analysis: Researchers report that nucleated cell counts were estimated from reference gene primer amplification. Libraries were prepared by immunoSEQ multiplex PCR; TCRdb keeps only in-frame clonotypes and omits some of them. V and J calls and clone size are as listed in that table; D and trimming were resolved from the DNA. Seen here are under 250,000 clones, around 84% observed once, and the top ten hold around 9.5%. CDR3 length: 12 residues. Looked up from germline, CDR1 is SQVTM and CDR2 is ANQGSEA. With 7 bases removed from V and 0 bases from J, the gap between germline ends came to 9 bases.

This TCR derives from a man aged 50-60 years with active or convalescent COVID-19. The sample taken for sequencing was peripheral blood. V is TRBV29-1 and J is TRBJ1-1; D remains unclear. DNA for the CDR3: TGCAGCGACCCACATGTGAACACTGAAGCTTTCTTT. It is translated as CSDPHVNTEAFF.